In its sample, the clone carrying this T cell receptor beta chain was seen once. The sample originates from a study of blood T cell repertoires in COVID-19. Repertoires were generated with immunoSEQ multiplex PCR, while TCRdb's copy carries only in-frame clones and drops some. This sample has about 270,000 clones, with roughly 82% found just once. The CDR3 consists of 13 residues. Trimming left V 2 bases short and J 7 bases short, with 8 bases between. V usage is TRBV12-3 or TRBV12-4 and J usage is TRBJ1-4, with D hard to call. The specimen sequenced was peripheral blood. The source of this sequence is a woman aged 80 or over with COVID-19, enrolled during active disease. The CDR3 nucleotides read TGTGCCAGCAGTTTAAAGGGAGGTGAAAAACTGTTTTTT. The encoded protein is CASSLKGGEKLFF.